Listed below are T cell receptor beta chains from one sample, sequenced in a study of cytomegalovirus exposure and HLA in healthy donors. The assay was immunoSEQ multiplex PCR, and TCRdb's table has in-frame clones only and misses some. Of approximately 220,000 clones listed, over 60% are singletons. Sequencing used PBMCs. Receptor source: a middle-aged man in good health and CMV-seronegative. CDR3s include the opening cysteine and the closing phenylalanine or tryptophan. Each record gives: J gene, clone size, CDR3 length, V gene, D gene, CDR3 DNA, CDR3 protein. D genes are given only for firm matches. The size field is filled for only some rows; it gives once, few, many or a size class.

j_call: TRBJ2-5; clone_size: -; cdr3_length: 15; v_call: TRBV4-1; d_call: -; cdr3_nt: TGCGCCAGCAGCCAATGGTCGGGAGTGGGAGAGACCCAGTACTTC; cdr3_aa: CASSQWSGVGETQYF
j_call: TRBJ2-5; clone_size: -; cdr3_length: 12; v_call: TRBV18; d_call: -; cdr3_nt: TGTGCCAGCTCACCACTCAAAGAGACCCAGTACTTC; cdr3_aa: CASSPLKETQYF
j_call: TRBJ1-5; clone_size: -; cdr3_length: 14; v_call: TRBV9; d_call: -; cdr3_nt: TGTGCCAGCAGCGTGGGAGGGAGTAATCAGCCCCAGCATTTT; cdr3_aa: CASSVGGSNQPQHF
j_call: TRBJ2-6; clone_size: -; cdr3_length: 15; v_call: TRBV11-2; d_call: -; cdr3_nt: TGTGCCAGCAGCCCCCAGGGGCTCGGGGCCAACGTCCTGACTTTC; cdr3_aa: CASSPQGLGANVLTF
j_call: TRBJ2-7; clone_size: -; cdr3_length: 15; v_call: TRBV28; d_call: -; cdr3_nt: TGTGCCAGCAGTCAGGAGGGGTCCCGGCCCTACGAGCAGTACTTC; cdr3_aa: CASSQEGSRPYEQYF
j_call: TRBJ2-5; clone_size: -; cdr3_length: 13; v_call: TRBV6-5; d_call: -; cdr3_nt: TGTGCCAGCAGTGTACAGGAAGAAGAGACCCAGTACTTC; cdr3_aa: CASSVQEEETQYF
j_call: TRBJ2-3; clone_size: -; cdr3_length: 17; v_call: TRBV4-2; d_call: TRBD2; cdr3_nt: TGTGCCAGCAGCCGGATTCTTAGCGGGGGGGAAGGAGATACGCAGTATTTT; cdr3_aa: CASSRILSGGEGDTQYF
j_call: TRBJ2-7; clone_size: -; cdr3_length: 14; v_call: TRBV6-1; d_call: TRBD2; cdr3_nt: TGTGCCAGCATGGGAACTAGCGTCTCCTACGAGCAGTACTTC; cdr3_aa: CASMGTSVSYEQYF
j_call: TRBJ2-1; clone_size: -; cdr3_length: 14; v_call: TRBV19; d_call: -; cdr3_nt: TGTGCCAGTAGAGCCCTGAGCTCCTACAATGAGCAGTTCTTC; cdr3_aa: CASRALSSYNEQFF
j_call: TRBJ1-2; clone_size: once; cdr3_length: 15; v_call: TRBV27; d_call: TRBD1; cdr3_nt: TGTGCCAGCAGTTTATCCCTGACAGGGGGCTTGGGCTACACCTTC; cdr3_aa: CASSLSLTGGLGYTF
j_call: TRBJ2-1; clone_size: -; cdr3_length: 13; v_call: TRBV12-5; d_call: -; cdr3_nt: TGTGCTAGTGGTACGACAGAGTACAATGAGCAGTTCTTC; cdr3_aa: CASGTTEYNEQFF
j_call: TRBJ2-1; clone_size: -; cdr3_length: 13; v_call: TRBV2; d_call: -; cdr3_nt: TGTGCCAGCAGTGAAGGTTCCGGCAATGAGCAGTTCTTC; cdr3_aa: CASSEGSGNEQFF
j_call: TRBJ1-5; clone_size: -; cdr3_length: 17; v_call: TRBV19; d_call: -; cdr3_nt: TGTGCCAGTAGTCCAGGCCGGGGGGCAGGGACCAATCAGCCCCAGCATTTT; cdr3_aa: CASSPGRGAGTNQPQHF
j_call: TRBJ2-7; clone_size: -; cdr3_length: 14; v_call: TRBV11-2; d_call: -; cdr3_nt: TGTGCCAGCAGCCCCACGACAGGCCCCCACGAGCAGTACTTC; cdr3_aa: CASSPTTGPHEQYF
j_call: TRBJ1-5; clone_size: -; cdr3_length: 16; v_call: TRBV28; d_call: TRBD1; cdr3_nt: TGTGCCAGTTGGGCGGGACAGGGGGCCTACAATCAGCCCCAGCATTTT; cdr3_aa: CASWAGQGAYNQPQHF
j_call: TRBJ2-7; clone_size: -; cdr3_length: 15; v_call: TRBV6-5; d_call: TRBD1; cdr3_nt: TGTGCCAGCAGTTTAGGACAGGGGGTGACCTACGAGCAGTACTTC; cdr3_aa: CASSLGQGVTYEQYF
j_call: TRBJ1-1; clone_size: -; cdr3_length: 15; v_call: TRBV4-2; d_call: -; cdr3_nt: TGTGCCAGCAGCCAAGAGAGCCAGGGTTGGGATGAAGCTTTCTTT; cdr3_aa: CASSQESQGWDEAFF
j_call: TRBJ2-7; clone_size: -; cdr3_length: 15; v_call: TRBV9; d_call: TRBD2; cdr3_nt: TGTGCCAGCAGCCCGGTAGCGGGAGAGCTTTACGAGCAGTACTTC; cdr3_aa: CASSPVAGELYEQYF
j_call: TRBJ2-7; clone_size: -; cdr3_length: 14; v_call: TRBV19; d_call: TRBD1; cdr3_nt: TGTGCCAGTAGTTCGGGACAGGCCGGCTACGAGCAGTACTTC; cdr3_aa: CASSSGQAGYEQYF
j_call: TRBJ2-7; clone_size: -; cdr3_length: 13; v_call: TRBV14; d_call: TRBD2; cdr3_nt: TGTGCCAGCGGGGCGGGAGGAATCTACGAGCAGTACTTC; cdr3_aa: CASGAGGIYEQYF
j_call: TRBJ2-7; clone_size: -; cdr3_length: 14; v_call: TRBV6-5; d_call: TRBD1; cdr3_nt: TGTGCCAGCAGCCCAGGACAGGCCTCCTACGAGCAGTACTTC; cdr3_aa: CASSPGQASYEQYF
j_call: TRBJ2-7; clone_size: -; cdr3_length: 17; v_call: TRBV4-1; d_call: TRBD2; cdr3_nt: TGCGCCAGCAGCCTCGGGACTAGCGGGGGGGCCTCCTACGAGCAGTACTTC; cdr3_aa: CASSLGTSGGASYEQYF
j_call: TRBJ2-3; clone_size: -; cdr3_length: 16; v_call: TRBV7-3; d_call: -; cdr3_nt: TGTGCCAGCAGCTTAACCGGTGGGGGGGCCGCAGATACGCAGTATTTT; cdr3_aa: CASSLTGGGAADTQYF
j_call: TRBJ2-1; clone_size: -; cdr3_length: 15; v_call: TRBV27; d_call: -; cdr3_nt: TGTGCCAGCAGCACTCAACCGGGACTTAACAATGAGCAGTTCTTC; cdr3_aa: CASSTQPGLNNEQFF
j_call: TRBJ2-3; clone_size: -; cdr3_length: 13; v_call: TRBV5-1; d_call: -; cdr3_nt: TGCGCCAGCAGCTTGGAATCCGCAGATACGCAGTATTTT; cdr3_aa: CASSLESADTQYF
j_call: TRBJ2-1; clone_size: few; cdr3_length: 14; v_call: TRBV5-6; d_call: TRBD2; cdr3_nt: TGTGCCAGCAGCCAGACTAGCGCCTACAATGAGCAGTTCTTC; cdr3_aa: CASSQTSAYNEQFF
j_call: TRBJ1-1; clone_size: -; cdr3_length: 15; v_call: TRBV5-1; d_call: -; cdr3_nt: TGCGCCAGCAGCCGGCGGGGGGGTTTGAACACTGAAGCTTTCTTT; cdr3_aa: CASSRRGGLNTEAFF
j_call: TRBJ1-5; clone_size: -; cdr3_length: 13; v_call: TRBV4-1; d_call: -; cdr3_nt: TGCGCCAGCAGCCAAGACCCAAATCAGCCCCAGCATTTT; cdr3_aa: CASSQDPNQPQHF
j_call: TRBJ2-7; clone_size: -; cdr3_length: 15; v_call: TRBV7-9; d_call: -; cdr3_nt: TGTGCCAGCAGCACGACCCTTCTCGGGGTCTACGAGCAGTACTTC; cdr3_aa: CASSTTLLGVYEQYF
j_call: TRBJ1-2; clone_size: -; cdr3_length: 14; v_call: TRBV21-1; d_call: -; cdr3_nt: TGTGCCAGCAGCAAGGGGCCGGCGACCTATGGCTACACCTTC; cdr3_aa: CASSKGPATYGYTF
j_call: TRBJ1-4; clone_size: once; cdr3_length: 14; v_call: TRBV5-6; d_call: -; cdr3_nt: TGTGCCAGCAGCTTTCGGCGGATTAATGAAAAACTGTTTTTT; cdr3_aa: CASSFRRINEKLFF
j_call: TRBJ2-1; clone_size: -; cdr3_length: 14; v_call: TRBV27; d_call: TRBD2; cdr3_nt: TGTGCCAGCGGTACTAGCGGGAGTTACAATGAGCAGTTCTTC; cdr3_aa: CASGTSGSYNEQFF
j_call: TRBJ2-3; clone_size: -; cdr3_length: 20; v_call: TRBV4-1; d_call: TRBD2; cdr3_nt: TGCGCCAGCAGCCATTCCACCAGCGGGACTAGCGGGCCAGGCACAGATACGCAGTATTTT; cdr3_aa: CASSHSTSGTSGPGTDTQYF
j_call: TRBJ2-1; clone_size: -; cdr3_length: 11; v_call: TRBV20-1; d_call: -; cdr3_nt: TGCAGTGCTAGGCCTAGCGATGAGCAGTTCTTC; cdr3_aa: CSARPSDEQFF
j_call: TRBJ1-5; clone_size: -; cdr3_length: 14; v_call: TRBV5-4; d_call: -; cdr3_nt: TGTGCCAGCAGCTTGGGCGGTGGCAATCAGCCCCAGCATTTT; cdr3_aa: CASSLGGGNQPQHF
j_call: TRBJ2-5; clone_size: -; cdr3_length: 13; v_call: TRBV5-6; d_call: -; cdr3_nt: TGTGCCAGCAGCTTAAAGGGGGAAGAGACCCAGTACTTC; cdr3_aa: CASSLKGEETQYF
j_call: TRBJ1-3; clone_size: -; cdr3_length: 14; v_call: TRBV14; d_call: TRBD1; cdr3_nt: TGTGCCAGCAGTCCAAGACAGGGCGGAAACACCATATATTTT; cdr3_aa: CASSPRQGGNTIYF
j_call: TRBJ1-1; clone_size: -; cdr3_length: 14; v_call: TRBV14; d_call: TRBD1; cdr3_nt: TGTGCCAGCAGCCAGGCTTGGACAGGGGCTGAAGCTTTCTTT; cdr3_aa: CASSQAWTGAEAFF
j_call: TRBJ1-5; clone_size: -; cdr3_length: 13; v_call: TRBV5-1; d_call: -; cdr3_nt: TGCGCCAGCAGCCGGGGAAAGGATCAGCCCCAGCATTTT; cdr3_aa: CASSRGKDQPQHF
j_call: TRBJ2-3; clone_size: -; cdr3_length: 18; v_call: TRBV28; d_call: -; cdr3_nt: TGTGCCAGCAGTTTAATACCGGGTAGCTACTCTAGCACAGATACGCAGTATTTT; cdr3_aa: CASSLIPGSYSSTDTQYF
j_call: TRBJ2-7; clone_size: -; cdr3_length: 13; v_call: TRBV7-2; d_call: TRBD1; cdr3_nt: TGTGCCAGCAGCTTAAGGACAGGGGACGAGCAGTACTTC; cdr3_aa: CASSLRTGDEQYF
j_call: TRBJ1-6; clone_size: -; cdr3_length: 15; v_call: TRBV7-9; d_call: -; cdr3_nt: TGTGCCAGCAGCTTAGCGGGCAGGGTGAATTCACCCCTCCACTTT; cdr3_aa: CASSLAGRVNSPLHF